These T cell receptor beta chains were read from a single sample in a study of blood T cells in healthy people across ages. TCRdb redid the calling of the 5' RACE reads with MiXCR, one entry per CDR3 protein. The table lists fewer than 2,000,000 distinct CDR3 sequences, around 35% of them singletons. Sequencing used blood. The receptors were sampled from a woman in her twenties or thirties in good health. The CDR3 runs from the conserved cysteine through the conserved F or W. The D gene is left open where the match is weak. A clone size is listed for some rows: how often the clone was seen (once, few, many), or a class if it is expanded.

abundance: few
len: 12
v_gene: TRBV27
j_gene: TRBJ1-2
d_gene: .
CDR3nt: TGTGCCACTTGGGGGGTGTACTATGGCTACACCTTC
CDR3aa: CATWGVYYGYTF

abundance: few
len: 15
v_gene: TRBV27
j_gene: TRBJ2-2
d_gene: .
CDR3nt: TGTGCCAGCAGTCCCGGACGGATTAACACCGGGGAGCTGTTTTTT
CDR3aa: CASSPGRINTGELFF

abundance: .
len: 16
v_gene: TRBV20-1
j_gene: TRBJ1-1
d_gene: TRBD1
CDR3nt: TGCAGTGCTAGAGAAATGACAGGGGGCGACGGCACTGAAGCTTTCTTT
CDR3aa: CSAREMTGGDGTEAFF

abundance: .
len: 14
v_gene: TRBV7-2
j_gene: TRBJ1-4
d_gene: TRBD1
CDR3nt: TGTGCCAGCAGCCTGGACAGGGGGAATGAAAAACTGTTTTTT
CDR3aa: CASSLDRGNEKLFF

abundance: .
len: 14
v_gene: TRBV2
j_gene: TRBJ2-1
d_gene: TRBD2
CDR3nt: TGTGCCAGCAGTGAAGCCTTAGCGGGTAATGAGCAGTTCTTC
CDR3aa: CASSEALAGNEQFF

abundance: .
len: 12
v_gene: TRBV28
j_gene: TRBJ2-1
d_gene: .
CDR3nt: TGTGCCAGCAGCCCTGTCAGTTTTGAGCAGTTCTTC
CDR3aa: CASSPVSFEQFF

abundance: .
len: 15
v_gene: TRBV13
j_gene: TRBJ1-1
d_gene: TRBD1
CDR3nt: TGTGCCAGCAGCAAACGCCGGGACAGCTACACTGAAGCTTTCTTT
CDR3aa: CASSKRRDSYTEAFF

abundance: few
len: 15
v_gene: TRBV29-1
j_gene: TRBJ1-2
d_gene: .
CDR3nt: TGCAGCGTTGGAGGTCCGGGACACCCTAACTATGGCTACACCTTC
CDR3aa: CSVGGPGHPNYGYTF

abundance: .
len: 16
v_gene: TRBV4-2
j_gene: TRBJ2-3
d_gene: TRBD2
CDR3nt: TGTGCCAGCAGCCAAACTAGCGGGGGGTCGGCAGATACGCAGTATTTT
CDR3aa: CASSQTSGGSADTQYF

abundance: .
len: 14
v_gene: TRBV5-6
j_gene: TRBJ2-4
d_gene: TRBD2
CDR3nt: TGTGCCAGCTCTCTAGCGGGAGAGGAAAACATTCAGTACTTC
CDR3aa: CASSLAGEENIQYF

abundance: .
len: 13
v_gene: TRBV7-2
j_gene: TRBJ1-2
d_gene: .
CDR3nt: TGTGCCAGCAGCGTCTCTACAGGGTTTGGCTACACCTTC
CDR3aa: CASSVSTGFGYTF

abundance: few
len: 12
v_gene: TRBV28
j_gene: TRBJ2-5
d_gene: .
CDR3nt: TGTGCCAGCAGACTCACTACAGAGACCCAGTACTTC
CDR3aa: CASRLTTETQYF

abundance: .
len: 11
v_gene: TRBV20-1
j_gene: TRBJ2-1
d_gene: .
CDR3nt: TGCAGTGCAAGAAAGCAGGATGAGCAGTTCTTC
CDR3aa: CSARKQDEQFF

abundance: .
len: 13
v_gene: TRBV11-2
j_gene: TRBJ1-4
d_gene: .
CDR3nt: TGTGCCAGCAGCTTAGGCGGTGCAGGAAAACTGTTTTTT
CDR3aa: CASSLGGAGKLFF

abundance: many
len: 13
v_gene: TRBV12-3/TRBV12-4
j_gene: TRBJ1-4
d_gene: TRBD1
CDR3nt: TGTGCCAGCAGTTTAGGGACAGGCGAAAAACTGTTTTTT
CDR3aa: CASSLGTGEKLFF

abundance: few
len: 14
v_gene: TRBV7-3
j_gene: TRBJ2-1
d_gene: TRBD2
CDR3nt: TGTGCCAGCAGCTTAAGCGGGGGGGCCCATGAGCAGTTCTTC
CDR3aa: CASSLSGGAHEQFF

abundance: .
len: 16
v_gene: TRBV7-9
j_gene: TRBJ1-1
d_gene: TRBD1
CDR3nt: TGTGCCAGCAGCCAATACAGGGGCGTTAAGAACACTGAAGCTTTCTTT
CDR3aa: CASSQYRGVKNTEAFF

abundance: .
len: 12
v_gene: TRBV20-1
j_gene: TRBJ1-1
d_gene: .
CDR3nt: TGCAGCCCGAGCGGCCCGAACACTGAAGCTTTCTTT
CDR3aa: CSPSGPNTEAFF

abundance: .
len: 16
v_gene: TRBV2
j_gene: TRBJ2-7
d_gene: TRBD2
CDR3nt: TGTGCCAGCACCGGGACTAGCGGGAGCTCCTACAATGAGCAGTACTTC
CDR3aa: CASTGTSGSSYNEQYF

abundance: few
len: 15
v_gene: TRBV4-1
j_gene: TRBJ2-5
d_gene: .
CDR3nt: TGCGCCAGCAGCCAAGAAGGCGGGCGCCGGGAGACCCAGTACTTC
CDR3aa: CASSQEGGRRETQYF

abundance: .
len: 13
v_gene: TRBV5-6
j_gene: TRBJ1-5
d_gene: .
CDR3nt: TGTGTCAGCAGCTTGCAAGGTAATCAGCCCCAGCATTTT
CDR3aa: CVSSLQGNQPQHF

abundance: many
len: 14
v_gene: TRBV9
j_gene: TRBJ2-7
d_gene: .
CDR3nt: TGTGCCAGCAGCGTAGACGGGAGCTCCTACGAGCAGTACTTC
CDR3aa: CASSVDGSSYEQYF